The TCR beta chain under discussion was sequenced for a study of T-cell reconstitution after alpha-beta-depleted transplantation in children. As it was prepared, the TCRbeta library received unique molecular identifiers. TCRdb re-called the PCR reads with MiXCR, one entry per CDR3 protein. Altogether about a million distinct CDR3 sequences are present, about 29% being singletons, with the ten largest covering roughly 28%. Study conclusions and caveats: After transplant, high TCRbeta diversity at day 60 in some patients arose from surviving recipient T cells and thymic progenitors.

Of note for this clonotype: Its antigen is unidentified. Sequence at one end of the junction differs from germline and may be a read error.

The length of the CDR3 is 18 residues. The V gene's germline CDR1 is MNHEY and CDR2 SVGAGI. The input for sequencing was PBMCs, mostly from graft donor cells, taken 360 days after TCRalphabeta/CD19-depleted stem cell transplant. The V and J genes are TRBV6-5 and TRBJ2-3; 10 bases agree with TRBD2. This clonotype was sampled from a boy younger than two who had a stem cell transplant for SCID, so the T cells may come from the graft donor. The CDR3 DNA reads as TGTGCCAGCAGATACTCGAGGGCTAGCGGGGGCCCCACAGATACGCAGTATTTT. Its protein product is CASRYSRASGGPTDTQYF.